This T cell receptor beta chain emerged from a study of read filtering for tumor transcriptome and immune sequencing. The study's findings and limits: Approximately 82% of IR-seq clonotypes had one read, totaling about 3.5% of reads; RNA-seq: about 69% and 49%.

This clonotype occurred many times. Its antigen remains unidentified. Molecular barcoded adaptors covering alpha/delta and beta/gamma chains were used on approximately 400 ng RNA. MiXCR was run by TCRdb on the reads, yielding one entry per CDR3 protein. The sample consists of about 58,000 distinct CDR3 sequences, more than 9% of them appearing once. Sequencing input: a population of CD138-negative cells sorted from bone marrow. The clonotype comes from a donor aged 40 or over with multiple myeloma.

This CDR3 reads CAISESRAESGNTIYF. CDR3 DNA sequence: TGTGCCATCAGTGAGTCGAGAGCGGAGTCTGGAAACACCATATATTTT. The chain joins TRBV10-3 to TRBJ1-3; D unresolved. CDR1 is ENHRY and CDR2 is SYGVKD in the germline V gene. V dropped 0 bases and J dropped 1 base, with 10 bases sitting between them. CDR3 length: 16 amino acids.